This T cell receptor beta chain was profiled in a study of CD8+CD57+ T cells in acquired aplastic anemia. Study information: Quantities of DNA derived from sorted CD4+ and CD8+ cells averaged around 3 ug.

Study-wide results and caveats: Comparison of patients with controls identified around 30 shared CD8+ CDR3 sequences.

TCR beta VDJ combinations and CDR3 sequences were profiled from genomic DNA. TCRdb analysed the reads with MiXCR anew, one entry per CDR3 protein. The profile shows about 200,000 distinct CDR3 sequences, 50% to 70% of them singletons. Regarding this clonotype: Its matching antigen is unknown.

Flow cytometry had shown expanded CD8+CD57+ cells in the patients chosen for sequencing. Sequenced sample: sorted CD4+, CD8+, or CD8+CD57+ T cells (not recorded which) from PBMCs. The clonotype comes from a human donor with aplastic anemia.

The CDR3 sequence: CATSRGEGQSSYEQYF. The CDR3 DNA reads TGTGCCACCAGCAGAGGGGAGGGACAATCCTCCTACGAGCAGTACTTC. The chain is built from TRBV15 and TRBJ2-7, with D possibly TRBD2 on 7 matching bases. V was shortened by 1 base and J by 0 bases, with 13 bases between the two germline ends. Per germline, CDR1 LNHNV and CDR2 YYDKDF (reference sequence). There are 16 residues in the CDR3.